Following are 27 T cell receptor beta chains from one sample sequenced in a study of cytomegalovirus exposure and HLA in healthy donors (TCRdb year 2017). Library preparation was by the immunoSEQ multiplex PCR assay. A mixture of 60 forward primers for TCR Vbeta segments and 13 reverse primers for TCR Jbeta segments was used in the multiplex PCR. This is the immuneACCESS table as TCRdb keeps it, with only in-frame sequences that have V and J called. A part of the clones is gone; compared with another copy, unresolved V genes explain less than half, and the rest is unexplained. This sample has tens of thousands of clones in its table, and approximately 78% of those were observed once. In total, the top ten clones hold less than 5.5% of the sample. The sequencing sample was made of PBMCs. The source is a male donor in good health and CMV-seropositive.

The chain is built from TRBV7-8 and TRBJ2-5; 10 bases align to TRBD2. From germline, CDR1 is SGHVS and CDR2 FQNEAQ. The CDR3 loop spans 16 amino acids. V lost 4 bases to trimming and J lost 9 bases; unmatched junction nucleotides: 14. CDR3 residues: CASSSSLAGYPQAQYF. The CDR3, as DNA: TGTGCCAGCAGCTCCTCACTAGCGGGGTACCCCCAGGCCCAGTACTTC. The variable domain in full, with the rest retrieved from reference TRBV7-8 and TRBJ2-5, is GAGVSQSPRYKVAKRGQDVALRCDPISGHVSLFWYQQALGQGPEFLTYFQNEAQLDKSGLPSDRFFAERPEGSVSTLKIQRTQQEDSAVYLCASSSSLAGYPQAQYFGPGTRLLVL.

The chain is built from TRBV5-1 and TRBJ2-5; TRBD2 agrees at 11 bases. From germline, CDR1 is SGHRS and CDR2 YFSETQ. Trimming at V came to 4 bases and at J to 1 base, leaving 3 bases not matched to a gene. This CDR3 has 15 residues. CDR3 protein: CASSEGTSGQETQYF. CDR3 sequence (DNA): TGCGCCAGCAGCGAGGGGACTAGCGGCCAAGAGACCCAGTACTTC. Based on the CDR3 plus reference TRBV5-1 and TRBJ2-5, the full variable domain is KAGVTQTPRYLIKTRGQQVTLSCSPISGHRSVSWYQQTPGQGLQFLFEYFSETQRNKGNFPGRFSGRQFSNSRSEMNVSTLELGDSALYLCASSEGTSGQETQYFGPGTRLLVL.

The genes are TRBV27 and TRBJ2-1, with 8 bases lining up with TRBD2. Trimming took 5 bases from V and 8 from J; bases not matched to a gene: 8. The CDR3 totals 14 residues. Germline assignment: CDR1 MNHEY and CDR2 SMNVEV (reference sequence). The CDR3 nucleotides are TGTGCCAGCAGTGGGACTAGGAGGGGCCATGAGCAGTTCTTC. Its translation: CASSGTRRGHEQFF.

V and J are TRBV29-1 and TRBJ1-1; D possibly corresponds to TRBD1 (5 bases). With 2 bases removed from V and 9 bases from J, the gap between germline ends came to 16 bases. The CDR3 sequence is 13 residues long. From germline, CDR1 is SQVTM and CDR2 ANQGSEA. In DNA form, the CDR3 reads TGCAGCGTTGAAAAGGATGGTCGACAGCAAGCTTTCTTT. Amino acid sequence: CSVEKDGRQQAFF. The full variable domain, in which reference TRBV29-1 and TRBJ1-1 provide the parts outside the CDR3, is SAVISQKPSRDICQRGTSLTIQCQVDSQVTMMFWYRQQPGQSLTLIATANQGSEATYESGFVIDKFPISRPNLTFSTLTVSNMSPEDSSIYLCSVEKDGRQQAFFGQGTRLTVV.

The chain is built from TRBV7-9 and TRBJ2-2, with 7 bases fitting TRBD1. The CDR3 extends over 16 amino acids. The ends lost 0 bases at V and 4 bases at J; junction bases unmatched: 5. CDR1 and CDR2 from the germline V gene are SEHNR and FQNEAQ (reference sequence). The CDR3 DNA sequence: TGTGCCAGCAGCTTAGCGTCCCCAGGGGGCACCGGGGAGCTGTTTTTT. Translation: CASSLASPGGTGELFF.

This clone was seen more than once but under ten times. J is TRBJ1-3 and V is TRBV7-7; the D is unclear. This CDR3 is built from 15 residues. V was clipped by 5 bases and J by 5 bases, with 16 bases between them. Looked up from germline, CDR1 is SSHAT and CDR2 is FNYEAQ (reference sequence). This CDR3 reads CASSPPERGRNTIYF. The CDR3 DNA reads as TGTGCCAGCAGCCCACCTGAGCGGGGTCGAAACACCATATATTTT.

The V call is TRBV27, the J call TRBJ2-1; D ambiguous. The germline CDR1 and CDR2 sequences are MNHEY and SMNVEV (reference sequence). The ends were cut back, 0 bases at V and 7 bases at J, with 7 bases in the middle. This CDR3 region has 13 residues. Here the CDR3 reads CASSLSRRNEQFF. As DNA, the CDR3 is TGTGCCAGCAGTTTATCGAGGCGGAATGAGCAGTTCTTC.

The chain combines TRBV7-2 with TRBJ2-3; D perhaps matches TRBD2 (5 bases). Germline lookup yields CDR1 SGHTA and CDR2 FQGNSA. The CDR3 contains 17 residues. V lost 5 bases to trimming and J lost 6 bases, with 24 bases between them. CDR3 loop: CASSPLQRRRGGDTQYF. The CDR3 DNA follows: TGTGCCAGCAGCCCCCTCCAGCGGCGAAGAGGAGGTGATACGCAGTATTTT.

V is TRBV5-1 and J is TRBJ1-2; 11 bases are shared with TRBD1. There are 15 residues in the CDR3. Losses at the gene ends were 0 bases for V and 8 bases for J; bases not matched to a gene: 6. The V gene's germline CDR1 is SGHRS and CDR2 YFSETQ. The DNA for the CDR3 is TGCGCCAGCAGCTTGGAAGGACAGGGGGCGGGAGGCTACACCTTC. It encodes CASSLEGQGAGGYTF.

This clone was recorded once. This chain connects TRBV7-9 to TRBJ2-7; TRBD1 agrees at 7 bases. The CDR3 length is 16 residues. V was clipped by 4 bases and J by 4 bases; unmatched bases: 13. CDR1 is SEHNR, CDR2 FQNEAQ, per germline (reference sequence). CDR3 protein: CASSSTGTERVYEQYF. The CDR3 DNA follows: TGTGCCAGCAGCTCGACCGGGACAGAGAGAGTTTACGAGCAGTACTTC.

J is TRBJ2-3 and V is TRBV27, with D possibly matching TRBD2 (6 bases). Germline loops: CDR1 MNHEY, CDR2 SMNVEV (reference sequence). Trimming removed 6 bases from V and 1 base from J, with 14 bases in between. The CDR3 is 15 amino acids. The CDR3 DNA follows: TGTGCCAGCAGACGACGAACGGGGGGCACAGATACGCAGTATTTT. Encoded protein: CASRRRTGGTDTQYF.

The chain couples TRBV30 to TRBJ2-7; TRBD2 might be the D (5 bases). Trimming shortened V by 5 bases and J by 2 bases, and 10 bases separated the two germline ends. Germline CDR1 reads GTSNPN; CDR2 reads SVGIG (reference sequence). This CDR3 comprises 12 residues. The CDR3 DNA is TGTGCCTGGGGCGGGTCTACCTACGAGCAGTACTTC. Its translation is CAWGGSTYEQYF.

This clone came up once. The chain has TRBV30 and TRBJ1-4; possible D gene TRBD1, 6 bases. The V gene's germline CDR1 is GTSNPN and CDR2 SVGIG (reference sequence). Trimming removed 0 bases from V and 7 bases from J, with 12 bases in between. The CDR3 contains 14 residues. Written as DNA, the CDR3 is TGTGCCTGGAGTGTAGGGGGGGGAGGTGAAAAACTGTTTTTT. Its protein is CAWSVGGGGEKLFF.

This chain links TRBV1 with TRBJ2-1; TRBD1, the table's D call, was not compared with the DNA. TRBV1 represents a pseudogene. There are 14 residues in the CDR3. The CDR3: CTLKAGTENNEQFF. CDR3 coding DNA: TGCACTCTTAAAGCCGGGACAGAAAACAATGAGCAGTTCTTC.

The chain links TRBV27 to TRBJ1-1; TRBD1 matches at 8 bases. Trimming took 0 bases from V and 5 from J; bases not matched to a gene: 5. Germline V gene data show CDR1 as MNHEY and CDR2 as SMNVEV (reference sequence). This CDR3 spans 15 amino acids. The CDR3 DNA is TGTGCCAGCAGTTTATCCGAACAGGGGGGGACTGAAGCTTTCTTT. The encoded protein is CASSLSEQGGTEAFF.

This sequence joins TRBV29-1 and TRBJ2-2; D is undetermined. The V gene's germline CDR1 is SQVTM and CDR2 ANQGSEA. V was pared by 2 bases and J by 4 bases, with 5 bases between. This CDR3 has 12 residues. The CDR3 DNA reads TGCAGCGTTGAACAGGTCACCGGGGAGCTGTTTTTT. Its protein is CSVEQVTGELFF.

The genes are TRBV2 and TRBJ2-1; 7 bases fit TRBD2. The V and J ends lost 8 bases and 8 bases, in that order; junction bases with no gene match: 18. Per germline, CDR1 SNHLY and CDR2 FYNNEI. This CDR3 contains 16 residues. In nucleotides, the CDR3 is TGTGCCAGCTGGGAAAGCGGGACCCTTGGGTTAGATGAGCAGTTCTTC. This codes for CASWESGTLGLDEQFF.

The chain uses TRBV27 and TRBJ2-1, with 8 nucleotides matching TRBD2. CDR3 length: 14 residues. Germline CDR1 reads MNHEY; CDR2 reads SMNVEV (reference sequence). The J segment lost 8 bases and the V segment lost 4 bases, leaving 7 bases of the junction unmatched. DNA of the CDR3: TGTGCCAGCAGTTCCTGGACTAGCAACGATGAGCAGTTCTTC. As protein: CASSSWTSNDEQFF.

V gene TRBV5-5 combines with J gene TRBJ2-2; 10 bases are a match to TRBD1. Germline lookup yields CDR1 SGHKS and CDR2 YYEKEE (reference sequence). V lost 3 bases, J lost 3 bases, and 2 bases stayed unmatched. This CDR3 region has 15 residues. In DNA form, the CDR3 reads TGTGCCAGCAGCTGGGACAGGGGATACACCGGGGAGCTGTTTTTT. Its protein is CASSWDRGYTGELFF.

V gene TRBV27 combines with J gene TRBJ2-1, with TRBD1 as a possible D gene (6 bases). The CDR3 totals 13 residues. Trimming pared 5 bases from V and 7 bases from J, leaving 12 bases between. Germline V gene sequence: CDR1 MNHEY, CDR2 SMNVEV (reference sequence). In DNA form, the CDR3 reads TGTGCCAGCAGTGTACAGGGTTGGAATGAGCAGTTCTTC. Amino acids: CASSVQGWNEQFF.

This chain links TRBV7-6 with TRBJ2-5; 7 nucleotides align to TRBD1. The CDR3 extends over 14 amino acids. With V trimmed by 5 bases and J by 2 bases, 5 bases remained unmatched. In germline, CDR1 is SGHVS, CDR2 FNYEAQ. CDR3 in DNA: TGTGCCAGCAGCAGTGACAGGGAACAAGAGACCCAGTACTTC. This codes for CASSSDREQETQYF.

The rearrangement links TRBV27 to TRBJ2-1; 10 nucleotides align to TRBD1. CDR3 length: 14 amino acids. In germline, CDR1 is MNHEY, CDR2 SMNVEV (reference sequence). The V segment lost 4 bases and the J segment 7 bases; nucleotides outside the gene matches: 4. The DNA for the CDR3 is TGTGCCAGCAGTTCCGGGACAGGGGCGAATGAGCAGTTCTTC. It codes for CASSSGTGANEQFF.

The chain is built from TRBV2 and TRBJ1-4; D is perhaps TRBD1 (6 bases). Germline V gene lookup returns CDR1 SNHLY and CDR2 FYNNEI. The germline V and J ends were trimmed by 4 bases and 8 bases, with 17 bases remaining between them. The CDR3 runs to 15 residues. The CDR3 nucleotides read TGTGCCAGCAGTGTACAGGGTGTTAGTGGAGAAAAACTGTTTTTT. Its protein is CASSVQGVSGEKLFF.

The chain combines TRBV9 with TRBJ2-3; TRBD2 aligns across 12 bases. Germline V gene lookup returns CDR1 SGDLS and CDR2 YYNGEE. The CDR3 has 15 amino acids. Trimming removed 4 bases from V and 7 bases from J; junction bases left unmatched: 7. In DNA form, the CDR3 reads TGTGCCAGCAGCCTCCTAGCGGGGGGGCCCAATACGCAGTATTTT. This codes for CASSLLAGGPNTQYF.

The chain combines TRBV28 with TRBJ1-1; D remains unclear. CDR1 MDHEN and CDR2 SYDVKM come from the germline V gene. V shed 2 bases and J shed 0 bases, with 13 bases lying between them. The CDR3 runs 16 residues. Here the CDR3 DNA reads TGTGCCAGCAGTTTACCGGCCGGAGGACTGAACACTGAAGCTTTCTTT. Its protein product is CASSLPAGGLNTEAFF.

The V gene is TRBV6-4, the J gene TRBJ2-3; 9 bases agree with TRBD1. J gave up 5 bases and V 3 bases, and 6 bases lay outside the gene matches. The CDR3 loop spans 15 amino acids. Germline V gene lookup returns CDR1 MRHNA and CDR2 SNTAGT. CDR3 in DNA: TGTGCCAGCAGTGAGGTGGCGGGACAGGGAGATACGCAGTATTTT. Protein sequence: CASSEVAGQGDTQYF.

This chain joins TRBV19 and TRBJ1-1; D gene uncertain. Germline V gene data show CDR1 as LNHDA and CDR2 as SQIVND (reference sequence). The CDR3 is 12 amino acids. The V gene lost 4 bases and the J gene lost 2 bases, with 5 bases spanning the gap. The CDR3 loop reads CASSTSNTEAFF. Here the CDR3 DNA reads TGTGCCAGTAGTACGTCCAACACTGAAGCTTTCTTT.